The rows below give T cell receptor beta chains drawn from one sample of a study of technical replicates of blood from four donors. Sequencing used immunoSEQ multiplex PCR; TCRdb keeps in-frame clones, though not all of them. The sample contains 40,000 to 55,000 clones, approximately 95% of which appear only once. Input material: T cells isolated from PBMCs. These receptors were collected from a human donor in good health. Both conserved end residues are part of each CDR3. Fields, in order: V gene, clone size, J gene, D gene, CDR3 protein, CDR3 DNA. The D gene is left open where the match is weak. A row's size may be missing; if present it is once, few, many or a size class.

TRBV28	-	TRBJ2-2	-	CASSLLQENTGELFF	TGTGCCAGCAGTTTGTTACAGGAGAACACCGGGGAGCTGTTTTTT
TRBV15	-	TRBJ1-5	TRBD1	CATSRDLSTGAYSNQPQHF	TGTGCCACCAGCAGAGATTTAAGCACAGGGGCTTATAGCAATCAGCCCCAGCATTTT
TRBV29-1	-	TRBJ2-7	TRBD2	CSAVGTSGSYEQYF	TGCAGCGCCGTCGGAACTAGCGGGAGTTACGAGCAGTACTTC
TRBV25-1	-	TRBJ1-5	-	CASSESLGDSNQPQHF	TGTGCCAGCAGTGAATCGCTCGGAGATAGCAATCAGCCCCAGCATTTT
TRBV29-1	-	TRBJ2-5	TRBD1	CSVEEGGAETQYF	TGCAGCGTTGAGGAAGGGGGCGCAGAGACCCAGTACTTC
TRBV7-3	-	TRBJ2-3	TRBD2	CASSRLAGVTDTQYF	TGTGCCAGCAGCCGACTAGCGGGAGTAACCGATACGCAGTATTTT
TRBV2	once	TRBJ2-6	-	CASSVFLSGANVLTF	TGTGCCAGCAGTGTTTTCCTCTCTGGGGCCAACGTCCTGACTTTC
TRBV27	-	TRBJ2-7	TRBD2	CASSFLAGEYEQYF	TGTGCCAGCAGTTTCCTCGCGGGAGAATACGAGCAGTACTTC
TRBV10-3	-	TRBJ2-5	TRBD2	CAITSGREGQETQYF	TGTGCCATCACTAGCGGGAGGGAGGGCCAAGAGACCCAGTACTTC
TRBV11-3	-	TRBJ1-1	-	CATEGAFSEAFF	TGTGCCACCGAAGGGGCCTTCTCTGAAGCTTTCTTT
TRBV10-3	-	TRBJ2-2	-	CAMSLASTGELFF	TGTGCCATGAGTCTAGCATCCACCGGGGAGCTGTTTTTT
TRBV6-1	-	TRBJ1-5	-	CASSENSRQPQHF	TGTGCCAGCAGTGAAAATTCCAGGCAGCCCCAGCATTTT
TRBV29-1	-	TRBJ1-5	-	CSVVANSGGNQPQHF	TGCAGCGTTGTGGCGAATTCGGGGGGCAATCAGCCCCAGCATTTT
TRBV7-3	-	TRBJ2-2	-	CASSQNANTGELFF	TGTGCCAGCAGCCAGAATGCGAACACCGGGGAGCTGTTTTTT
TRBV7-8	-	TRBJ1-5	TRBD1	CASSYRAKTGGGKSNQPQHF	TGTGCCAGCAGCTACCGGGCCAAGACAGGGGGAGGGAAAAGCAATCAGCCCCAGCATTTT
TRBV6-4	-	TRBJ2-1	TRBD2	CASSGGLAGDEQFF	TGTGCCAGCAGTGGGGGACTAGCGGGAGATGAGCAGTTCTTC
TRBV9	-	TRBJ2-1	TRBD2	CASSVALLAGDNEQFF	TGTGCCAGCAGCGTAGCTTTGCTAGCGGGGGACAATGAGCAGTTCTTC
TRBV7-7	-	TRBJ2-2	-	CASSPGLAWAGELFF	TGTGCTAGCAGCCCCGGGTTGGCTTGGGCCGGGGAGCTGTTTTTT
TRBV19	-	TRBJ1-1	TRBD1	CASMDRRAEAFF	TGTGCCAGCATGGACAGGAGAGCTGAAGCTTTCTTT
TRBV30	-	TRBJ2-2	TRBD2	CAWSGRLAGAGTGELFF	TGTGCCTGGAGTGGTAGACTAGCGGGAGCCGGCACCGGGGAGCTGTTTTTT
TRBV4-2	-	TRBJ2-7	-	CASSRQVTGGPLSYEQYF	TGTGCCAGCAGCCGCCAAGTAACAGGAGGGCCTCTTTCCTACGAGCAGTACTTC
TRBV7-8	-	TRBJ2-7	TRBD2	CASSLERAGIYEQYF	TGTGCCAGCAGCTTAGAGCGAGCGGGAATCTACGAGCAGTACTTC
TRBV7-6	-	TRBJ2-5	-	CASSLFDAETQYF	TGTGCCAGCAGCTTATTTGATGCGGAGACCCAGTACTTC
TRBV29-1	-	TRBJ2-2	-	CSVEASPTGELFF	TGCAGCGTTGAGGCCTCACCGACCGGGGAGCTGTTTTTT
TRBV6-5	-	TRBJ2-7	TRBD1	CASSSGTGGYEQYF	TGTGCCAGCAGTTCTGGGACAGGGGGCTACGAGCAGTACTTC
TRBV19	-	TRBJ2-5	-	CASGGETQYF	TGTGCCAGTGGGGGCGAGACCCAGTACTTC
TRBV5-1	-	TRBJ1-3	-	CASSSSGQLSGNTIYF	TGCGCCAGCAGCTCCTCGGGACAACTCTCTGGAAACACCATATATTTT
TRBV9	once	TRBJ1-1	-	CASSLMQGTEAFF	TGTGCCAGCAGCTTGATGCAGGGTACTGAAGCTTTCTTT
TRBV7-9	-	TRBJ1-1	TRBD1	CASSSAPDRGRAEAFF	TGTGCCAGCAGCTCCGCTCCCGACAGGGGGCGAGCTGAAGCTTTCTTT
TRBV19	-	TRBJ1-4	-	CASSIYGGTDEKLFF	TGTGCCAGTAGTATTTACGGCGGGACTGATGAAAAACTGTTTTTT
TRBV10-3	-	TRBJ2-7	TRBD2	CAISEKAGGSEQYF	TGTGCCATCAGTGAGAAAGCGGGAGGTTCCGAGCAGTACTTC
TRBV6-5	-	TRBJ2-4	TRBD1	CASRNQGDIQYF	TGTGCCAGCAGAAATCAGGGGGACATTCAGTACTTC
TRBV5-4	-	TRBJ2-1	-	CASSPVGNEQFF	TGTGCCAGCAGCCCGGTCGGTAATGAGCAGTTCTTC
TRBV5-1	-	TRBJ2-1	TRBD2	CASSATSGRAAEQFF	TGCGCCAGCAGCGCGACTAGCGGGAGGGCCGCTGAGCAGTTCTTC